This T cell receptor beta chain emerged from a study of blood T cell repertoires in COVID-19. About the study: Sources were T cells, B-cell-depleted T cells, or PBMCs; the material itself was cDNA or gDNA.

Profiled with immunoSEQ multiplex PCR; TCRdb holds only in-frame clones, not every one. The sample records 86,000 or so clones, approximately 79% being singletons. The CDR3 spans 14 residues. Germline-derived CDR1 and CDR2 are SNHLY and FYNNEI. With 8 bases clipped from V and 7 bases from J, the junction kept 10 bases outside the gene matches. This clonotype originated in a man between 65 and 80 years old with acute or convalescent COVID-19. This chain joins TRBV2 and TRBJ2-2, with 7 bases identical to TRBD2. Sequencing was performed on peripheral blood. CDR3: CASRGGAINGELFF. The CDR3 DNA follows: TGTGCCAGCCGGGGAGGGGCAATCAACGGGGAGCTGTTTTTT.